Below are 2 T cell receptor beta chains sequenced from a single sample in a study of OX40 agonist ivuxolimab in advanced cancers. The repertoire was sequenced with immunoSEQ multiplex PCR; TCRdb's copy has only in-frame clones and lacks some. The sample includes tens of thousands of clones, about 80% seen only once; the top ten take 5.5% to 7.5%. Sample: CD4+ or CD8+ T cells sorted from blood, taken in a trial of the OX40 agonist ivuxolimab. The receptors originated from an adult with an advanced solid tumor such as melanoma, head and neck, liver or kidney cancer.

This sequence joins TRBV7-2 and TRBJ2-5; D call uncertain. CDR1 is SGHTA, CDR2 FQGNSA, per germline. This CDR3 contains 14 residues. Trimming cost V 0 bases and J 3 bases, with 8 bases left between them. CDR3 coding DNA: TGTGCCAGCAGCTTAGCATACATTAAAGAGACCCAGTACTTC. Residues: CASSLAYIKETQYF.

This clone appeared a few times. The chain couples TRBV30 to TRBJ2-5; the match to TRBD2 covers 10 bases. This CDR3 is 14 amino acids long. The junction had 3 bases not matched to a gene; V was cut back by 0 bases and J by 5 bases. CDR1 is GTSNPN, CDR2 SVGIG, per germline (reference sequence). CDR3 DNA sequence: TGTGCCTGGAGTGTTACTAGCGGGAAGGAGACCCAGTACTTC. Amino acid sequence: CAWSVTSGKETQYF.